What follows are 29 T cell receptor beta chains derived from one specimen sequenced in a study of cytomegalovirus exposure and HLA in healthy donors. Primers: 60 Vbeta forward and 13 Jbeta reverse. The assay was immunoSEQ multiplex PCR, and TCRdb's table has in-frame clones only and misses some. The sample carries some 87,000 clones, 55% to 75% recorded once. Sequencing was performed on PBMCs. These receptors were taken from a woman in her forties or fifties in good health and CMV-seropositive.

This clone was seen once. An end of the junction does not agree with germline; a read error may underlie this. The genes are TRBV28 and TRBJ1-2; 7 nucleotides agree with TRBD1. Germline CDR1 is MDHEN and CDR2 is SYDVKM. The CDR3 sequence is 14 residues long. CDR3 residues: CAGSRQGRDYGYTF. The DNA for the CDR3 is TGTGCCGGCAGTCGACAGGGAAGGGACTATGGCTACACCTTC.

The V call is TRBV9, the J call TRBJ2-2, with D perhaps TRBD2 (5 bases). This CDR3 has 13 amino acids. Per germline, CDR1 SGDLS and CDR2 YYNGEE. The V end was cut by 2 bases, the J end by 7 bases, with 9 bases between. DNA for the CDR3: TGTGCCAGCAGCGTCCGAGGGAGCGGGGAGCTGTTTTTT. Translation gives CASSVRGSGELFF.

This clone has a handful of counts. The chain employs TRBV5-8 and TRBJ1-1; D is ambiguous. Germline CDR1 and CDR2: SGHTS and YDEGEE. The germline V and J ends were trimmed by 1 base and 9 bases, with 10 bases remaining between them. The CDR3 spans 12 residues. Written as DNA, the CDR3 is TGTGCCAGCAGCTTGCAAAGAGCTAAAGCTTTCTTT. It yields the protein CASSLQRAKAFF.

The chain combines TRBV7-2 with TRBJ2-5; 9 bases line up with TRBD1. Near its end, the DNA agrees better with TRBJ2-7, so the J call may be wrong. CDR3 length equals 14 residues. Germline V gene data show CDR1 as SGHTA and CDR2 as FQGNSA. The CDR3 loop is CASSFGTGTYEQYF. The CDR3 nucleotides are TGTGCCAGCAGCTTTGGGACAGGGACCTACGAGCAGTACTTC.

The chain couples TRBV7-2 to TRBJ2-1; D is unresolved. CDR3 length: 13 amino acids. Germline V gene data show CDR1 as SGHTA and CDR2 as FQGNSA. V was pared by 1 base and J by 8 bases, with 9 bases between. DNA for the CDR3: TGTGCCAGCAGCTTAGTATCTGAGCATGAGCAGTTCTTC. Its protein is CASSLVSEHEQFF.

CDR3 residues: CASSSIQGYQPQHF. The CDR3 DNA reads as TGTGCCAGCAGTTCTATACAGGGTTACCAGCCCCAGCATTTT. V gene TRBV28 combines with J gene TRBJ1-5; the D gene is possibly TRBD1 (6 bases). Trimming pared 4 bases from V and 7 bases from J, leaving 14 bases between. The CDR3 length is 14 residues. Germline V lookup: CDR1 MDHEN, CDR2 SYDVKM.

The table lists this clone with a few counts. The chain recombines TRBV11-2 with TRBJ2-3; 7 bases align to TRBD2. Trimming cost V 5 bases and J 4 bases; bases outside gene matches: 9. Germline V gives CDR1 SGHAT, CDR2 FQNNGV. The CDR3 totals 15 residues. CDR3 protein: CASSPAGRVADTQYF. Here the CDR3 DNA reads TGTGCCAGCAGCCCTGCGGGGAGGGTGGCAGATACGCAGTATTTT.

This chain links TRBV25-1 with TRBJ2-4; 8 bases agree with TRBD1. The V gene's germline CDR1 is MGHDK and CDR2 SYGVNS. The CDR3 has 12 residues. The ends lost 4 bases at V and 7 bases at J; junction bases unmatched: 0. The CDR3 DNA is TGTGCCAGCAGTGGGACAGGGAACATTCAGTACTTC. Protein: CASSGTGNIQYF.

The CDR3 protein is CATSRGWDRESEQYF. In DNA, the CDR3 is TGTGCCACCAGCAGAGGTTGGGACAGGGAGAGCGAGCAGTACTTC. This sequence joins TRBV15 and TRBJ2-7, with TRBD1 matching over 9 bases. In germline, CDR1 is LNHNV, CDR2 YYDKDF (reference sequence). This CDR3 comprises 15 residues. With 1 base clipped from V and 6 bases from J, the junction kept 7 bases outside the gene matches.

The CDR3 coding sequence is TGTGCCAGCAGCCTACTTGCAACTACGCAGTATTTT. This codes for CASSLLATTQYF. This chain uses TRBV7-9 with TRBJ2-3; no clear D. This CDR3 region has 12 residues. Trimming stripped 5 bases from V and 8 bases from J, with 11 bases between. Germline CDR1 reads SEHNR; CDR2 reads FQNEAQ (reference sequence).

The CDR3 loop reads CASSSTGTSDQPQHF. CDR3 DNA: TGTGCCAGCAGCTCGACAGGTACAAGCGATCAGCCCCAGCATTTT. This chain uses TRBV7-2 with TRBJ1-5; D may be TRBD1 (6 bases). The CDR3 totals 15 residues. Deletions cut 4 bases from V and 5 bases from J, with 15 bases between. CDR1 SGHTA and CDR2 FQGNSA come from the germline V gene.

This clone was found a few times. The rearrangement uses TRBV4-3 and TRBJ2-4; no definite D call. Germline CDR1 reads LGHNA; CDR2 reads YSLEER. Between the trimmed V and J ends, which lost 0 bases and 4 bases, there was a span of 10 bases. CDR3 length: 15 amino acids. CDR3: CASSQEPLRKNIQYF. The CDR3 DNA follows: TGCGCCAGCAGCCAAGAACCGCTACGAAAAAACATTCAGTACTTC.

This clone occurred once. This chain uses TRBV4-2 with TRBJ1-1; D gene uncertain. The V end was cut by 0 bases, the J end by 9 bases, with 17 bases between. CDR1 and CDR2 (germline): LGHNA, YNFKEQ. The CDR3 covers 15 residues. The CDR3, as DNA: TGTGCCAGCAGCCAAGATGAGGGTGGTGGGCGGAAAGCTTTCTTT. Its protein is CASSQDEGGGRKAFF.

This sequence joins TRBV10-3 and TRBJ2-2, with a possible D match to TRBD1 (5 bases). CDR1 is ENHRY, CDR2 SYGVKD, per germline. Trimming took 6 bases from V and 0 from J, leaving 11 bases between them. The CDR3 contains 15 residues. The CDR3 DNA follows: TGTGCCATCAGCCTGTCAGGGACGAACACCGGGGAGCTGTTTTTT. Amino acid sequence: CAISLSGTNTGELFF.

This chain joins TRBV6-5 and TRBJ1-5; 7 bases are a match to TRBD1. This CDR3 comprises 13 residues. Per germline, CDR1 MNHEY and CDR2 SVGAGI. V lost 5 bases, J lost 5 bases, and 3 bases stayed unmatched. The CDR3 protein is CASSGTADQPQHF. The CDR3 DNA is TGTGCCAGCAGTGGGACAGCAGATCAGCCCCAGCATTTT.

The chain recombines TRBV6-1 with TRBJ1-3, with D possibly TRBD1 on 5 matching bases. Germline lookup yields CDR1 MNHNS and CDR2 SASEGT. The CDR3 is made up of 13 amino acids. V lost 7 bases to trimming and J lost 2 bases, with 9 bases between them. CDR3 in DNA: TGTGCCAGCAATCAGGGCGCTGGAAACACCATATATTTT. Residues: CASNQGAGNTIYF.

The chain links TRBV28 to TRBJ1-2; possibly TRBD1 for D (6 bases). Looked up from germline, CDR1 is MDHEN and CDR2 is SYDVKM. V was trimmed by 5 bases and J by 2 bases, leaving 15 bases between them. The CDR3 is 15 amino acids. The DNA of the CDR3 is TGTGCCAGCAGTCCAAGGACAGTAAAAAACTATGGCTACACCTTC. Translating it yields CASSPRTVKNYGYTF.

This clone came up a few times. The V gene is TRBV10-1, the J gene TRBJ2-7; D perhaps matches TRBD1 (6 bases). The ends were cut back, 6 bases at V and 5 bases at J, with 14 bases in the middle. There are 13 residues in the CDR3. Germline V CDR1 and CDR2: WNHNN, SYGVQD (reference sequence). CDR3 sequence reads: CASSRGPRDEQYF. CDR3 sequence (DNA): TGCGCCAGCAGCAGGGGCCCTCGGGACGAGCAGTACTTC.

This rearrangement joins TRBV5-4 to TRBJ2-7, with 8 bases identical to TRBD2. V was pared by 3 bases and J by 5 bases, with 4 bases of the junction left unmatched. The CDR3 covers 13 residues. Germline V CDR1 and CDR2: SGHNT, YYREEE (reference sequence). The CDR3 bases are TGTGCCAGCAGCTCGGGACTAGTCCACGAGCAGTACTTC. This sequence encodes CASSSGLVHEQYF.

In the case of this clone: The junction and the germline gene differ at one end; a read error may be behind it. The genes are TRBV5-1 and TRBJ2-1; 10 bases match TRBD1. The CDR3 length is 15 residues. Germline CDR1 reads SGHRS; CDR2 reads YFSETQ. CDR3 nucleotides: TGCGTCAGCAGACGTACCGGGACAGGGGCCAATGAGCAGTTCTTC. Protein sequence: CVSRRTGTGANEQFF.

This chain joins TRBV7-9 and TRBJ2-7; D possibly corresponds to TRBD1 (6 bases). The CDR3 is 16 amino acids. Germline V CDR1 and CDR2: SEHNR, FQNEAQ (reference sequence). Trimming left V 4 bases short and J 3 bases short, with 19 bases between. The CDR3 DNA is TGTGCCAGCAGCTCCACAGATTACCCACAGGGCTACGAGCAGTACTTC. Its translation is CASSSTDYPQGYEQYF.

The gene calls are TRBV11-3 and TRBJ1-2, with TRBD1 matching over 8 bases. Germline-derived CDR1 and CDR2 are SGHNT and YENEEA. J was trimmed by 3 bases and V by 10 bases; bases with no gene match: 4. The CDR3 runs to 12 residues. The CDR3 sequence is CATRTGYYGYTF. CDR3 DNA: TGTGCCACCCGGACAGGGTACTATGGCTACACCTTC.

This chain joins TRBV5-4 and TRBJ2-3, with TRBD2 matching over 9 bases. V gave up 2 bases and J gave up 1 base; unmatched junction bases: 8. The V gene's germline CDR1 is SGHNT and CDR2 YYREEE (reference sequence). CDR3 size: 17 residues. CDR3 sequence (DNA): TGTGCCAGCAGCTTTGCGGGAGGGGGGGTAGGCACAGATACGCAGTATTTT. This sequence encodes CASSFAGGGVGTDTQYF.

This clone was counted only a few times. This chain joins TRBV11-1 and TRBJ1-5, with a possible D match to TRBD1 (5 bases). The CDR3 has 15 amino acids. The V end lost 5 bases, the J end lost 0 bases, and 11 bases lay between the germline ends. In germline, CDR1 is SGHAT, CDR2 FQDESV (reference sequence). In nucleotides, the CDR3 is TGTGCCAGCAGCGTTGGGGCCGATAGCAATCAGCCCCAGCATTTT. It encodes CASSVGADSNQPQHF. Using reference TRBV11-1 and TRBJ1-5 for the parts outside the CDR3, the full variable domain is EAEVAQSPRYKITEKSQAVAFWCDPISGHATLYWYRQILGQGPELLVQFQDESVVDDSQLPKDRFSAERLKGVDSTLKIQPAELGDSAMYLCASSVGADSNQPQHFGDGTRLSIL.

This chain links TRBV28 with TRBJ1-2, with TRBD1 matching 7 bases. The CDR3 is 11 residues long. Germline assignment: CDR1 MDHEN and CDR2 SYDVKM. J was trimmed by 7 bases and V by 4 bases; bases with no gene match: 0. CDR3 amino acids: CASSSGGGYTF. CDR3 coding DNA: TGTGCCAGCAGTTCAGGGGGTGGCTACACCTTC.

This clone was recorded a few times. The chain links TRBV4-1 to TRBJ2-7; a possible D gene is TRBD2 (6 bases). CDR3 length: 13 residues. V lost 1 base to trimming and J lost 5 bases, with 9 bases between them. Germline CDR1 is MGHRA and CDR2 is YSYEKL. CDR3 coding DNA: TGCGCCAGCAGCCAAGGGCGGAGGGACGAGCAGTACTTC. Amino acids: CASSQGRRDEQYF.

J is TRBJ2-7 and V is TRBV30, with 11 bases lining up with TRBD1. Unmatched junction bases numbered 6, after V lost 0 bases and J lost 5 bases. The CDR3 sequence is 15 residues long. CDR1 and CDR2 (germline): GTSNPN, SVGIG (reference sequence). CDR3 region: CAWSVRTGGGDEQYF. CDR3 coding DNA: TGTGCCTGGAGTGTACGGACAGGGGGCGGCGACGAGCAGTACTTC.

The V and J genes are TRBV11-2 and TRBJ2-3; TRBD1 might be the D (6 bases). This CDR3 comprises 16 residues. With 3 bases removed from V and 8 bases from J, the gap between germline ends came to 21 bases. Germline CDR1 is SGHAT and CDR2 is FQNNGV. The CDR3 DNA sequence: TGTGCCAGCAGCTTCGAAGGGGGAGCCCGGTTCGGTACGCAGTATTTT. Translated, it gives CASSFEGGARFGTQYF.

The rearrangement uses TRBV11-3 and TRBJ1-1; 10 positions agree with TRBD1. This CDR3 comprises 18 residues. The germline V gene encodes CDR1 SGHNT and CDR2 YENEEA. V lost 5 bases and J lost 1; bases outside the gene matches: 13. CDR3 region: CASSHPPGQGFPNTEAFF. The CDR3 DNA follows: TGTGCCAGCAGCCACCCCCCGGGACAGGGGTTTCCGAACACTGAAGCTTTCTTT.